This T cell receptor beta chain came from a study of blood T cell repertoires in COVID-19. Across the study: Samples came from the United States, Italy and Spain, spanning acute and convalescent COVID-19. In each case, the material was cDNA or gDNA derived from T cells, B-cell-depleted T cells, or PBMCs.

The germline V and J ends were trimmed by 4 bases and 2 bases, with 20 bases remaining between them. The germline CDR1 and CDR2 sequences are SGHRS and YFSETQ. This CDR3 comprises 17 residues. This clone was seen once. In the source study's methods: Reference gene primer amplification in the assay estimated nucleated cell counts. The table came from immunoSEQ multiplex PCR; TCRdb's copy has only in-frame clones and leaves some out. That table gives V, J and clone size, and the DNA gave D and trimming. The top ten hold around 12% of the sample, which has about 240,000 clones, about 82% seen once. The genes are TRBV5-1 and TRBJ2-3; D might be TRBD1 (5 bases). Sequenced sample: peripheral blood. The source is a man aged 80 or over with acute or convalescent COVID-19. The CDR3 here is CASSPLDSFLPTDTQYF. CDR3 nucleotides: TGCGCCAGCAGCCCTCTCGACAGCTTCCTCCCCACAGATACGCAGTATTTT.